The clone carrying this T cell receptor (beta chain) has ten or more counts. Its antigen is as yet unknown. The data were obtained in a study of identical twins. The CDR3 is 16 amino acids. V was cut by 0 bases and J by 8 bases, with 20 bases left in between. Germline V CDR1 and CDR2: LGHNA, YSLEER. Broader study findings: Out-of-frame alpha sequences common to twins were enriched for low generation probability.

TCRdb reprocessed the 5' RACE reads via MiXCR and lists one record per CDR3 protein. This table has about 520,000 distinct CDR3 sequences, under 25% appearing once. These data were also reused for a study on T cells expressing NK-cell markers. Per that study: In several experiments, sorting was confined to alpha-beta TCR T cells through use of an anti-gamma-delta TCR antibody.

The chain joins TRBV4-3 to TRBJ2-7; D unresolved. Sample: CD4+ T cells sorted from blood. The clonotype originates from a woman aged 18-29 years in good health. CDR3 bases: TGCGCCAGCAGCCAAGATCTGGGCAGGATCGCCTCCCAGCAGTACTTC. Its translation is CASSQDLGRIASQQYF.